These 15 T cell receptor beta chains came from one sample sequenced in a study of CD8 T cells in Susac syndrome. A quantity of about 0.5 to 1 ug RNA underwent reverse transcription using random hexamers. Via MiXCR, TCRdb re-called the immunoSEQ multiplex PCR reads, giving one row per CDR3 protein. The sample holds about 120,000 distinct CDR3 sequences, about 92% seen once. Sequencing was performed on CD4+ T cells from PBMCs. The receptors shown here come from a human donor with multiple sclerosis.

This CDR3 reads CASSNLDVYGYTF. The CDR3 DNA sequence: TGCGCCAGCAGTAATTTAGACGTCTATGGCTACACCTTC. The chain recombines TRBV4-3 with TRBJ1-2; D is uncertain. The CDR3 loop spans 13 amino acids. The germline V gene has CDR1 LGHNA and CDR2 YSLEER. The V and J ends lost 6 bases and 4 bases respectively, with 12 bases between them.

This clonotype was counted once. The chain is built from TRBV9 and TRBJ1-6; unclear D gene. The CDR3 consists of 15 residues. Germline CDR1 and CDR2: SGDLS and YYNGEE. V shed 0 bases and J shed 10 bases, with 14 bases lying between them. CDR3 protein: CASSVGVLSGSPLHF. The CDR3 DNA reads TGTGCCAGCAGCGTAGGCGTCCTAAGTGGGTCACCCCTCCACTTT. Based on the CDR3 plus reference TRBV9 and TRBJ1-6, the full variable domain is DSGVTQTPKHLITATGQRVTLRCSPRSGDLSVYWYQQSLDQGLQFLIQYYNGEERAKGNILERFSAQQFPDLHSELNLSSLELGDSALYFCASSVGVLSGSPLHFGNGTRLTVT.

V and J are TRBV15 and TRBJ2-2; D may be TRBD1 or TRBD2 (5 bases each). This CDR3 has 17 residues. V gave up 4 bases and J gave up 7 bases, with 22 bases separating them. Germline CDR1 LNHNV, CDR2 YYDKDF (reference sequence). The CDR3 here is CATSTQEGRVFGGELFF. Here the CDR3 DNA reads TGTGCCACCAGCACCCAAGAGGGACGGGTGTTCGGCGGGGAGCTGTTTTTT. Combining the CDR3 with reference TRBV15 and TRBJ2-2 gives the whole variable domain DAMVIQNPRYQVTQFGKPVTLSCSQTLNHNVMYWYQQKSSQAPKLLFHYYDKDFNNEADTPDNFQSRRPNTSFCFLDIRSPGLGDTAMYLCATSTQEGRVFGGELFFGEGSRLTVL.

CDR3 DNA: TGTGCCAGCAGCAAAGACCGGGACTTCTGGGCCAACGTCCTGACTTTC. Protein product: CASSKDRDFWANVLTF. The chain carries TRBV12-3 or TRBV12-4 and TRBJ2-6, with D possibly matching TRBD2 (6 bases). V was cut by 6 bases and J by 5 bases, with 17 bases left in between. The CDR3 consists of 16 residues.

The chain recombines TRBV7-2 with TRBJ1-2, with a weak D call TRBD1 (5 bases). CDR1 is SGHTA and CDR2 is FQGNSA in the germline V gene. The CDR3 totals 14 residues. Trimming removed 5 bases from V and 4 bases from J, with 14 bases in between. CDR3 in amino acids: CASSRGGFSYGYTF. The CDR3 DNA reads TGTGCCAGCAGCCGGGGGGGGTTTAGCTATGGCTACACCTTC.

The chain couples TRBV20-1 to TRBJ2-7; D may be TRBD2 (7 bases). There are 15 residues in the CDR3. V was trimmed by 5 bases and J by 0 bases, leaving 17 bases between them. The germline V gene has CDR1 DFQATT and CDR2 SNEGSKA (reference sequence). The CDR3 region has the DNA TGCAGTGCTGGGGGGGCGGGGCAAAGCTCCTACGAGCAGTACTTC. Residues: CSAGGAGQSSYEQYF.

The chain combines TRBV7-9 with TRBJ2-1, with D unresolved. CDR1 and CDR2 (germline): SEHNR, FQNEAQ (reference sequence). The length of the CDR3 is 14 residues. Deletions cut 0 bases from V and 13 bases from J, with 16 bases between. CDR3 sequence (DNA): TGTGCCAGCAGCTTAGCGTTGGGCTACCCGTTCCAGTTCTTC. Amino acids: CASSLALGYPFQFF.

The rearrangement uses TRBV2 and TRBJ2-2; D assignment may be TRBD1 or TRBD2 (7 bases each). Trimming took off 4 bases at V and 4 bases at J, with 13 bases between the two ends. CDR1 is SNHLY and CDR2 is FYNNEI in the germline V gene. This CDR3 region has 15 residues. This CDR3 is CASSAAGGGTGELFF. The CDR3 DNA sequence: TGTGCCAGCAGTGCGGCAGGGGGGGGCACCGGGGAGCTGTTTTTT.

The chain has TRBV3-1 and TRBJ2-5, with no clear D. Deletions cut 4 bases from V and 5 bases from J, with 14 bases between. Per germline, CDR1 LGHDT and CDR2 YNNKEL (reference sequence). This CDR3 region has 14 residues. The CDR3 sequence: CASSRRSLGETQYF. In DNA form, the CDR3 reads TGTGCCAGCAGCCGACGCAGCTTAGGCGAGACCCAGTACTTC.

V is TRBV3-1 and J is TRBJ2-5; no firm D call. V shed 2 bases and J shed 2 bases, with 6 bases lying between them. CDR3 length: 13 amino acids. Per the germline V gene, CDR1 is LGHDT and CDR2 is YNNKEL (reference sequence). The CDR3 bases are TGTGCCAGCAGCCAAAATCAACAAGAGACCCAGTACTTC. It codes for CASSQNQQETQYF.

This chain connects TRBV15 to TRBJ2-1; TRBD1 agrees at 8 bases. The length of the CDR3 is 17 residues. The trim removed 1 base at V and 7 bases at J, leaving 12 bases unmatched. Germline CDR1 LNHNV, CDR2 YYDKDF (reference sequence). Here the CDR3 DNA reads TGTGCCACCAGCAGAGCTGCACCCCAGGGGGCTTGGAATGAGCAGTTCTTC. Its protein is CATSRAAPQGAWNEQFF.

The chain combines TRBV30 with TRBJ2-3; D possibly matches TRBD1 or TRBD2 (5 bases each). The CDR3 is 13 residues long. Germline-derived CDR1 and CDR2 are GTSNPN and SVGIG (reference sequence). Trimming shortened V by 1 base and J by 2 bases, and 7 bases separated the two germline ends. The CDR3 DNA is TGTGCCTGGAGTGCAGGGACCACAGATACGCAGTATTTT. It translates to CAWSAGTTDTQYF.

CDR3 sequence (DNA): TGTGCCACCGAAACCCGTGGTGGCTACACCTTC. Translation: CATETRGGYTF. The chain employs TRBV19 and TRBJ1-2; D is undetermined. CDR3 length: 11 amino acids. Germline V gene sequence: CDR1 LNHDA, CDR2 SQIVND (reference sequence). V dropped 10 bases and J dropped 7 bases, with 13 bases sitting between them.

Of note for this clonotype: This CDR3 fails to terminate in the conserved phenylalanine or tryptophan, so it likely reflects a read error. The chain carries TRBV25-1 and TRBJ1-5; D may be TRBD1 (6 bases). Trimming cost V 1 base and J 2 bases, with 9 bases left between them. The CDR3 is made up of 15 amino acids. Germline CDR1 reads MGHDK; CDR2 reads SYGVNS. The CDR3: CASSESGAGNQPQHL. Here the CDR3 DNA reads TGTGCCAGCAGTGAATCAGGGGCCGGCAATCAGCCCCAGCATCTT.

The CDR3 sequence is CASSLAGGTSVGYTF. The CDR3 coding sequence is TGCGCCAGCAGCTTGGCGGGGGGGACATCTGTTGGCTACACCTTC. The V gene is TRBV5-1, the J gene TRBJ1-2, with a weak D call TRBD1 (6 bases). The CDR3 runs 15 residues. V dropped 0 bases and J dropped 7 bases, with 16 bases sitting between them. Germline V CDR1 and CDR2: SGHRS, YFSETQ.